These 4 T cell receptor beta chains originate from one sample sequenced in a study of response to subunit inactivated influenza vaccine. A single record per CDR3 protein comes from TCRdb applying MiXCR to the RT-PCR reads. The data contain 400,000 to 650,000 distinct CDR3 sequences, about 7.2% of them singletons. The material sequenced was PBMCs from blood, taken 23 months after vaccination. These TCRs come from a man between 50 and 70 years old who received an inactivated influenza vaccine.

This clonotype was seen a handful of times. This chain joins TRBV5-1 and TRBJ2-5; TRBD2 matches 9 bases. The CDR3 covers 17 residues. In germline, CDR1 is SGHRS, CDR2 YFSETQ. V gave up 0 bases and J gave up 3 bases; unmatched junction bases: 9. The CDR3 is CASSLVEWWTSEETQYF. DNA for the CDR3: TGCGCCAGCAGCTTGGTTGAGTGGTGGACTAGCGAAGAGACCCAGTACTTC.

This clonotype has just a few counts. This rearrangement joins TRBV4-3 to TRBJ2-2, with D hard to call. The CDR3 extends over 16 amino acids. The germline CDR1 and CDR2 sequences are LGHNA and YSLEER. Deletions cut 0 bases from V and 1 base from J, with 9 bases between. In nucleotides, the CDR3 is TGCGCCAGCAGCCAAGAGATAGGGAAGAACACCGGGGAGCTGTTTTTT. Translating gives CASSQEIGKNTGELFF.

This chain links TRBV12-3 or TRBV12-4 with TRBJ1-2; D call uncertain. The CDR3 runs to 13 residues. V lost 5 bases to trimming and J lost 8 bases, with 15 bases between them. The CDR3 protein is CASSGLTGFGYTF. In nucleotides, the CDR3 is TGTGCCAGCAGTGGGCTAACCGGTTTCGGCTACACCTTC.

This clonotype was seen many times. V is TRBV12-3 or TRBV12-4 and J is TRBJ2-1, with a possible D match to TRBD2 (5 bases). V dropped 3 bases and J dropped 2 bases, with 5 bases sitting between them. This CDR3 has 13 residues. DNA for the CDR3: TGTGCCAGCAGTTTCGGGGCCTACAATGAGCAGTTCTTC. Protein sequence: CASSFGAYNEQFF.